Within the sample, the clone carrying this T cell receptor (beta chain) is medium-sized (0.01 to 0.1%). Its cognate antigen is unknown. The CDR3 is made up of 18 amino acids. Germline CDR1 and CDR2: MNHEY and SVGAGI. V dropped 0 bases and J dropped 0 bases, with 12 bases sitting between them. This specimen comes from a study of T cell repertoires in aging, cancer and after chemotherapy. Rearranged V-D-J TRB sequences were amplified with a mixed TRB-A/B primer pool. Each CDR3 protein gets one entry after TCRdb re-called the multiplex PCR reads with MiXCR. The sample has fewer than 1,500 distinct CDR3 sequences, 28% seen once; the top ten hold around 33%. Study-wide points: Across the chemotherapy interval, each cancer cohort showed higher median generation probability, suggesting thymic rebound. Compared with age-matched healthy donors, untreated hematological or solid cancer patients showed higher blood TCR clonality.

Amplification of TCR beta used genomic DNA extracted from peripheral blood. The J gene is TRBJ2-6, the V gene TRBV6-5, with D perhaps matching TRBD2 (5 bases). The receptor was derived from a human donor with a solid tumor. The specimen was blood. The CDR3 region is CASSYSSRGLSGANVLTF. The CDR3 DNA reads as TGTGCCAGCAGTTACTCTTCCCGGGGTCTCTCTGGGGCCAACGTCCTGACTTTC.